This paragraph reports one TCR beta chain. This sample is drawn from a study of OX40 agonist ivuxolimab in advanced cancers. Study-wide context: Partial responses were seen in three patients, one with hepatocellular carcinoma and two with cutaneous melanoma.

The CDR3 extends over 15 amino acids. Trimming cost V 5 bases and J 6 bases, with 20 bases left between them. Germline V gives CDR1 SGHTA, CDR2 FQGNSA. Profiled with immunoSEQ multiplex PCR; TCRdb holds only in-frame clones, not every one. Among about 84,000 clones listed, about 90% were seen once. Systemic immunosuppression or a history of autoimmune disease excluded patients. This material consisted of CD4+ or CD8+ T cells sorted from blood, taken in a trial of the OX40 agonist ivuxolimab. The V gene is TRBV7-2, the J gene TRBJ2-7; D is tentatively TRBD1 or TRBD2 (5 bases each). The TCR comes from an adult with an advanced solid tumor such as melanoma, head and neck, liver or kidney cancer. The CDR3 region has the DNA TGTGCCAGCAGCCCCCAGGGTGGGACCCCTGGCGAGCAGTACTTC. It yields the protein CASSPQGGTPGEQYF. The full variable domain, with the rest looked up from reference TRBV7-2 and TRBJ2-7, is GAGVSQSPSNKVTEKGKDVELRCDPISGHTALYWYRQSLGQGLEFLIYFQGNSAPDKSGLPSDRFSAERTGGSVSTLTIQRTQQEDSAVYLCASSPQGGTPGEQYFGPGTRLTVT.